This T cell receptor beta chain was identified in a study of a mutant IDH1 vaccine in newly diagnosed glioma. Study summary: Investigators started vaccination 4-6 weeks after radiotherapy alone, or with temozolomide cycles. A 62.5% male, approximately 38% female split and a mean age of about 40 years characterized treated patients. Study findings and constraints: Of all patients, under 95% showed vaccine-induced immune responses.

About this clone itself: Its specificity is not known.

V was cut by 6 bases and J by 3 bases, with 14 bases left in between. The CDR3 has 14 amino acids. Germline loops: CDR1 MNHEY, CDR2 SMNVEV (reference sequence). The time point here: week 5, during vaccination. In the vaccine, a single dose held 300 ug of the mutant IDH1 20-mer peptide, along with topical imiquimod. Every donor had a new WHO grade 3 or 4 astrocytoma that was IDH1-mutant, with loss of nuclear ATRX. Clones were read by immunoSEQ multiplex PCR, and TCRdb kept only the in-frame ones, dropping some. The data contain some 35,000 clones, roughly 76% of them singletons. This sequence joins TRBV27 and TRBJ2-5, with D perhaps assigned TRBD1 or TRBD2 (5 bases each). The material sequenced was PBMCs, taken from a glioma patient whose treatment included an IDH1 peptide vaccine. The origin of this receptor is a man aged 45-65 years with glioma. CDR3 loop: CASSPWDPEETQYF. DNA for the CDR3: TGTGCCAGCAGCCCTTGGGACCCCGAAGAGACCCAGTACTTC.